The 7 T cell receptor beta chains below were found in one sample sequenced in a study of shared clonotypes between healthy human individuals. Data came from immunoSEQ multiplex PCR; TCRdb stores just in-frame clones and leaves some out. The data contain 950,000 to 1,300,000 clones, roughly 80% of them singletons. Material: memory CD4+ T cells sorted from blood. Subset here: CD45RA-negative fraction. The receptors were sampled from a young man in good health.

The chain recombines TRBV5-1 with TRBJ1-6, with a possible D match to TRBD1 (5 bases). V dropped 2 bases and J dropped 12 bases, with 30 bases sitting between them. The length of the CDR3 is 19 residues. Per germline, CDR1 SGHRS and CDR2 YFSETQ. CDR3 residues: CASSFGTPTPTGVYRPLHF. CDR3 bases: TGCGCCAGCAGCTTCGGGACGCCAACCCCTACAGGCGTCTATAGACCCCTCCACTTT.

CDR3 sequence (DNA): TGTGCCAGCAGTCCCGCAGACGGTTACAATGAGCAGTTCTTC. Translation gives CASSPADGYNEQFF. V is TRBV27 and J is TRBJ2-1; D ambiguous. CDR3 size: 14 residues. The germline V gene encodes CDR1 MNHEY and CDR2 SMNVEV (reference sequence). Trimming pared 5 bases from V and 4 bases from J, leaving 12 bases between.

For this clone: In the same sample, other DNA sequences code for this CDR3. This chain uses TRBV5-1 with TRBJ2-3; a possible D gene is TRBD2 (5 bases). Germline V CDR1 and CDR2: SGHRS, YFSETQ. Trimming left V 2 bases short and J 0 bases short, with 7 bases between. The CDR3 is 14 residues long. Written as DNA, the CDR3 is TGCGCCAGCAGCTTAGCGGAGAGCACAGATACGCAGTATTTT. This sequence encodes CASSLAESTDTQYF.

The genes are TRBV7-8 and TRBJ1-2; 7 bases match TRBD1. CDR3 length: 13 residues. V gave up 5 bases and J gave up 6 bases; unmatched junction bases: 6. Germline loops: CDR1 SGHVS, CDR2 FQNEAQ. CDR3 sequence reads: CASSPETGNGYTF. CDR3 DNA sequence: TGTGCCAGCAGCCCAGAGACAGGGAATGGCTACACCTTC.

This clone appeared a single time. Other DNA sequences in the sample encode the same CDR3. CDR3 protein: CASSSLAGGTDTQYF. CDR3 in DNA: TGCGCCAGCAGCTCTCTAGCGGGGGGCACAGATACGCAGTATTTT. This chain links TRBV5-1 with TRBJ2-3, with 10 bases aligning to TRBD2. Germline CDR1 SGHRS, CDR2 YFSETQ. The V and J ends lost 3 bases and 1 base, in that order; junction bases with no gene match: 2. There are 15 residues in the CDR3.

This chain connects TRBV6-5 to TRBJ2-1; D gene uncertain. The CDR3 length is 10 residues. V lost 6 bases to trimming and J lost 4 bases, with 1 base between them. Germline loops: CDR1 MNHEY, CDR2 SVGAGI. Written as DNA, the CDR3 is TGTGCCAGCAGGTACAATGAGCAGTTCTTC. This translates into CASRYNEQFF.

The V call is TRBV7-9, the J call TRBJ2-7, with TRBD2 matching over 8 bases. The CDR3 covers 17 residues. Per germline, CDR1 SEHNR and CDR2 FQNEAQ (reference sequence). V was clipped by 5 bases and J by 0 bases; unmatched bases: 12. For the CDR3, the DNA is TGTGCCAGCAGCCCCCCCCCACGGGGGGGCTACTCCTACGAGCAGTACTTC. It codes for CASSPPPRGGYSYEQYF.